This TCR beta chain was identified in a study of blood T cell repertoires in COVID-19. In the study overall: Italy, Spain and the United States were the sources of the convalescent and acute COVID-19 samples. Sources were T cells, B-cell-depleted T cells, or PBMCs; the material itself was cDNA or gDNA.

The junction had 11 bases not matched to a gene; V was cut back by 1 base and J by 10 bases. CDR3 length equals 16 residues. Germline-derived CDR1 and CDR2 are SGHNT and YYREEE (reference sequence). Per the authors' pipeline: Amplification with reference gene primers provided the estimates of nucleated cell counts. The data were produced by immunoSEQ multiplex PCR, yet TCRdb's version contains in-frame clones alone and is incomplete. That table supplies the V and J calls and clone size; D and trimming were determined from the DNA. The table lists about 58,000 clones, more than 60% of them singletons, with around 5% in the top ten.

V usage is TRBV5-4 and J usage is TRBJ1-6, with TRBD1 matching 7 bases. The sequencing input was peripheral blood. This receptor was identified in a human donor in a cohort sampled during active COVID-19. The DNA of the CDR3 is TGTGCCAGCAGCTTGCGCCAGGGGGGAAGGAGGTCACCCCTCCACTTT. It translates to CASSLRQGGRRSPLHF.